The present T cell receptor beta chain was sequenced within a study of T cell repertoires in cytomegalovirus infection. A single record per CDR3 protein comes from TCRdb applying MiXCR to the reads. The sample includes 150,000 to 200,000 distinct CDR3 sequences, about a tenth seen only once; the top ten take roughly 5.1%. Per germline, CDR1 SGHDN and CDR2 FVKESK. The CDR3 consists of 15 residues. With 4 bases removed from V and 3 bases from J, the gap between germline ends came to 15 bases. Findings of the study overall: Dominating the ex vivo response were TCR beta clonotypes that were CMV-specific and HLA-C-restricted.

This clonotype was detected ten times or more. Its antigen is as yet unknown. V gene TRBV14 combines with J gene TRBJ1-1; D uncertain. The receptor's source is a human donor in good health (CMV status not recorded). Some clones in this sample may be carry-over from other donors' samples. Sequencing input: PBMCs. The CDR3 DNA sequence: TGTGCCAGCAGCCCCCAACAGTGGACCGACACTGAAGCTTTCTTT. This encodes CASSPQQWTDTEAFF.